This TCR beta chain derives from a study of vaccination and CD4 T cells after COVID-19 (dated by TCRdb to between 2020 and 2023). Regarding the research as a whole: Every convalescent patient had a positive nasal swab PCR test for SARS-CoV-2, with mild disease in about nine patients and severe disease in one. Six males and four females were included in the convalescent cohort, with two Hispanic individuals, seven Caucasians, two Asians and one multiracial person represented. Participants got two doses of the Pfizer-BioNTech BNT162b2 vaccine (n=8) or two doses of the Moderna mRNA-1273 vaccine (n=2). Post-COVID blood samples were collected from convalescent patients a median of around 100 days after diagnosis, with a range of roughly 30 to 170 days. The time from the second vaccine dose to post-vaccine blood sampling had a median of roughly 79 days and ranged from roughly 12 to 241 days. For stimulating the cultures, overlapping spike peptide pools were used, derived from SARS-CoV-2 as well as from the common cold coronaviruses HCoV-NL63, HCoV-OC43 and HCoV-229E. As controls, cultures received a CEFX viral epitope pool (the positive control), an HIV-1 Nef peptide pool (the negative control), or no peptide at all. The spike-specific CD4+ TCR repertoire was compared before and after mRNA vaccination in over nine COVID-19 convalescent patients and a few infection-naive healthy vaccine recipients. Overall results and qualifications from the work: Of the vaccine-specific clones found in convalescent patients, nearly all (304 of 307) were mono-reactive for SARS-CoV-2 spike instead of being cross-reactive with common cold coronaviruses. The median count of SARS-CoV-2-reactive clonotypes went up from around 20 after infection to around 38 after vaccination, although the change was not significant. The study included relatively few convalescent patients and did not analyze early timepoints after natural infection. In convalescent patients, a median roughly 87% of post-vaccine SARS-CoV-2-reactive clones were detected only after vaccination, suggesting vaccine-specific priming.

The library was obtained by PCR. At the Johns Hopkins FTIC core, DNA from the cultured CD4+ T cells underwent TCR sequencing with the Oncomine TCR Beta short-read assay. The QIAamp micro DNA kit was used to extract genomic DNA from the cultured CD4+ T cells. Oncomine TCR Beta libraries from cultured CD4+ T cells were pooled using unique dual indexes and sequenced on an Illumina iSeq 100. In the source study's methods: Non-productive sequences were removed, and CDR3s not starting with C, not ending with F or W, or shorter than 7 amino acids were discarded. The MANAFEST web application was used to identify antigen-specific clonotypes by comparing peptide-stimulated wells against reference wells and other culture wells. An FDR below 0.05, an odds ratio above 5, and a productive frequency above 0.1% in at least two of three replicate wells were required for clones to be considered positive. A clonotype counted as cross-reactive if it showed significant expansion both in the SARS-CoV-2 spike wells and in at least one common cold coronavirus spike condition. Levenshtein distances (stringdist) and unrooted phylogenetic trees (ape) in R version 3.6.1 were used to assess CDR3 homology. The public reads were reprocessed in TCRdb via fastp at Q25 and MiXCR, keeping in-frame beta chains. Entries are consolidated by CDR3 protein sequence, retaining the most common genes and DNA. TCRdb assigned the V and J calls; the authors' analysis was not used. In this sample the table shows some 21,000 distinct CDR3 sequences, approximately 38% of which occur a single time. The leading ten clones occupy 5% of the sample.

This clonotype came up a few times. There is no known antigen for this receptor. The sample holds no much larger clone one base away, and base qualities are not on file. The meaning of the sample's treatment or condition label: roughly 10-day PBMC culture with coronavirus spike peptide pools or control peptides (ViraFEST assay). The ViraFEST assay, used in the study, expanded antigen-specific T cells with peptide pools and then identified the expanded clonotypes through TCR sequencing. The convalescent patients' positive SARS-CoV-2 PCR tests fell between March and December 2020, which was before the Alpha, Beta and Delta variants emerged in the United States. PBMCs were cultured at approximately 2.1 million per well in IMDM supplemented with roughly 5% human AB serum and approximately 10 IU/ml IL-2, with approximately 11 ug/ml peptide pools added. On days 3 and 7, half of the culture medium was replaced with fresh IL-2-containing medium. After approximately eleven days of culture, CD4+ T cells were isolated by negative selection with the EasySep CD4+ T cell isolation kit. Ficoll-Paque Plus gradient centrifugation was used to isolate PBMCs from whole blood, and the isolated PBMCs were then either used fresh or cryopreserved at -140C. Triplicate wells were generally used for each culture condition.

From a lookup of the germline V gene (reference sequence), CDR1 and CDR2 are DFQATT and SNEGSKA. From cysteine to phenylalanine, the CDR3 is 15 amino acids long. CDR3 DNA only is kept here, 45 bases in frame from base 1. A distance of 15 bases separates the germline ends of V and J, which lose 4 bases and 2 bases respectively. The receptor's source is a human donor who had recovered from COVID-19. Here the sequenced sample was CD4+ T cells from blood, cultured in vitro, taken before SARS-CoV-2 vaccination. The V and J genes are TRBV20-1 and TRBJ1-3; a tentative D call is TRBD1 (5 bases match). The bases are TGCAGTGCTATAGTCCGACAGATAACTGGAAACACCATATATTTT. This translates into CSAIVRQITGNTIYF.